The 13 T cell receptor beta chains given below trace back to one sample, sequenced in a study of blood T cell repertoires in COVID-19. Repertoires were generated with immunoSEQ multiplex PCR, while TCRdb's copy carries only in-frame clones and drops some. The sample lists 450,000 or so clones; approximately 89% were seen once. Sequenced input: peripheral blood. The origin of the receptors is a woman in her thirties or forties with COVID-19, enrolled during active disease.

In its sample, this clone was seen once. This rearrangement joins TRBV5-4 to TRBJ2-2, with D possibly being TRBD1 (7 bases). Germline V CDR1 and CDR2: SGHNT, YYREEE (reference sequence). The CDR3 is made up of 16 amino acids. V was shortened by 2 bases and J by 6 bases, with 17 bases between the two germline ends. The CDR3 nucleotides read TGTGCCAGCAGCTTCCACAGGGGAGGTGGCGCCGGGGAGCTGTTTTTT. This sequence encodes CASSFHRGGGAGELFF.

The chain combines TRBV28 with TRBJ1-1; 8 nucleotides align to TRBD1. The V segment lost 2 bases and the J segment 1 base; nucleotides outside the gene matches: 0. CDR1 is MDHEN and CDR2 is SYDVKM in the germline V gene. This CDR3 contains 14 residues. As DNA, the CDR3 is TGTGCCAGCAGTTTACAGGGGGCGAACACTGAAGCTTTCTTT. It is translated as CASSLQGANTEAFF.

The chain has TRBV27 and TRBJ1-1; tentatively, D is TRBD1 (6 bases). Germline lookup yields CDR1 MNHEY and CDR2 SMNVEV (reference sequence). V gave up 5 bases and J gave up 7 bases, with 11 bases separating them. The CDR3 covers 12 residues. The chain's CDR3 is CASSRRGLEAFF. The CDR3, as DNA: TGTGCCAGCAGTCGCAGGGGCCTTGAAGCTTTCTTT.

The chain uses TRBV5-1 and TRBJ2-7; 11 bases are shared with TRBD1. This CDR3 spans 15 amino acids. The J segment lost 4 bases and the V segment lost 4 bases, leaving 7 bases of the junction unmatched. The V gene's germline CDR1 is SGHRS and CDR2 YFSETQ. CDR3 in DNA: TGCGCCAGCAGCCGTACGGGACAGGGGGGGTACGAGCAGTACTTC. Translating it yields CASSRTGQGGYEQYF.

V is TRBV19 and J is TRBJ1-4; maybe TRBD1 (6 bases). V lost 3 bases and J lost 10, with 18 bases in between. This CDR3 has 15 residues. Germline lookup yields CDR1 LNHDA and CDR2 SQIVND (reference sequence). The CDR3 bases are TGTGCCAGTAGTATGAGAGGGGACAAAGCGGCAAAACTGTTTTTT. Its translation is CASSMRGDKAAKLFF.

The CDR3 sequence: CASSQTVGQGVNTEAFF. The DNA of the CDR3 is TGTGCCAGCAGTCAAACTGTGGGACAGGGTGTGAACACTGAAGCTTTCTTT. This chain connects TRBV6-6 to TRBJ1-1, with TRBD1 matching 9 bases. In germline, CDR1 is MNHNY, CDR2 SVGAGI (reference sequence). Losses at the gene ends were 5 bases for V and 0 bases for J; bases not matched to a gene: 10. The CDR3 is 17 residues long.

The rearrangement joins TRBV19 to TRBJ2-7, with 9 bases lining up with TRBD1. Germline V gives CDR1 LNHDA, CDR2 SQIVND (reference sequence). Losses at the gene ends were 10 bases for V and 0 bases for J; bases not matched to a gene: 19. The CDR3 runs 18 residues. The CDR3 is CATSRDRDFGLTSYEQYF. The DNA of the CDR3 is TGTGCCACTTCCCGGGACAGGGACTTTGGGCTCACCTCCTACGAGCAGTACTTC.

V is TRBV10-3 and J is TRBJ1-4; TRBD1 aligns across 8 bases. Germline CDR1 reads ENHRY; CDR2 reads SYGVKD. With 3 bases clipped from V and 8 bases from J, the junction kept 8 bases outside the gene matches. The CDR3 runs to 15 residues. This CDR3 is CAISDSGTGGEKLFF. The CDR3, as DNA: TGTGCCATCAGTGACTCCGGGACAGGAGGGGAAAAACTGTTTTTT.

The chain joins TRBV7-6 to TRBJ1-1; D perhaps matches TRBD1 (5 bases). Looked up from germline, CDR1 is SGHVS and CDR2 is FNYEAQ. CDR3 length equals 13 residues. V lost 5 bases, J lost 1 base, and 8 bases lay in between. The DNA for the CDR3 is TGTGCCAGCAGCCCGACAGCGAACACTGAAGCTTTCTTT. Translation: CASSPTANTEAFF.

CDR3 in amino acids: CASSPPGANEQFF. CDR3 bases: TGTGCCAGCAGCCCCCCGGGAGCAAATGAGCAGTTCTTC. This chain joins TRBV28 and TRBJ2-1; a weak D match, TRBD2 (6 bases). There are 13 residues in the CDR3. Looked up from germline, CDR1 is MDHEN and CDR2 is SYDVKM. V was trimmed by 6 bases and J by 7 bases, leaving 13 bases between them.

This clone was seen a single time. The chain carries TRBV7-2 and TRBJ1-1, with D hard to call. CDR3 length equals 12 residues. Germline CDR1 SGHTA, CDR2 FQGNSA. V dropped 5 bases and J dropped 5 bases, with 9 bases sitting between them. DNA for the CDR3: TGTGCCAGCAGCCCGCAGTGGACTGAAGCTTTCTTT. It translates to CASSPQWTEAFF.

CDR3 sequence: CASSLATVENTEAFF. CDR3 nucleotide sequence: TGTGCCAGCAGCTTAGCAACAGTTGAAAACACTGAAGCTTTCTTT. This rearrangement joins TRBV7-8 to TRBJ1-1; D not resolved. CDR3 length: 15 residues. The germline V gene has CDR1 SGHVS and CDR2 FQNEAQ. Trimming left V 0 bases short and J 2 bases short, with 10 bases between.

The J gene is TRBJ1-4, the V gene TRBV15, with D maybe TRBD1 (6 bases). Trimming took 0 bases from V and 8 from J, leaving 10 bases between them. The germline gives CDR1 LNHNV, CDR2 YYDKDF (reference sequence). The CDR3 is made up of 14 amino acids. The CDR3 sequence is CATSRDTQGEKLFF. The CDR3 DNA reads TGTGCCACCAGCAGAGATACTCAGGGGGAAAAACTGTTTTTT.